These 27 T cell receptor beta chains share one sample of origin, sequenced in a study of blood T cell repertoires in COVID-19 (TCRdb year 2020). The method behind the library was the immunoSEQ multiplex PCR assay. TCRdb took over this immuneACCESS table, retaining in-frame rearrangements with V and J assigned. Such tables are incomplete; in checked studies, under half of the missing clones stem from an unresolved V gene, and the remainder is unexplained. Here the sample has 300,000 to 350,000 clones; 80% to 90% occur a single time. Around 8.9% of the sample is taken by the ten largest. Sample: PBMCs or T cells enriched from blood (not recorded which). These receptors were taken from a woman under 30 who had recovered from COVID-19.

On this clone itself: Additional DNA sequences in this sample encode the identical CDR3. V usage is TRBV18 and J usage is TRBJ1-1, with D maybe TRBD1 (6 bases). The CDR3 has 13 amino acids. The V gene's germline CDR1 is KGHSH and CDR2 LQKENI. Trimming removed 6 bases from V and 1 base from J, with 9 bases in between. This CDR3 is CASSPGQNTEAFF. The CDR3 DNA reads TGTGCCAGCTCGCCGGGACAGAACACTGAAGCTTTCTTT.

Only a few counts were recorded for this clone. The chain joins TRBV5-8 to TRBJ1-6, with unresolved D. Trimming removed 2 bases at V and 10 bases at J, with 10 bases between. The CDR3 spans 13 residues. Germline assignment: CDR1 SGHTS and CDR2 YDEGEE. CDR3 coding DNA: TGTGCCAGCAGCTTTAGAAGTAAATCACCCCTCCACTTT. It encodes CASSFRSKSPLHF.

The V gene is TRBV30, the J gene TRBJ1-6; D gene ambiguous. CDR1 GTSNPN and CDR2 SVGIG come from the germline V gene (reference sequence). Trimming took 4 bases from V and 7 from J, leaving 14 bases between them. The CDR3 has 14 amino acids. The CDR3 sequence: CAWNELGANSPLHF. Written as DNA, the CDR3 is TGTGCCTGGAACGAACTGGGCGCGAATTCACCCCTCCACTTT. Variable domain in full (rest from reference TRBV30 and TRBJ1-6): SQTIHQWPATLVQPVGSPLSLECTVEGTSNPNLYWYRQAAGRGLQLLFYSVGIGQISSEVPQNLSASRPQDRQFILSSKKLLLSDSGFYLCAWNELGANSPLHFGNGTRLTVT.

This rearrangement joins TRBV27 to TRBJ2-6, with TRBD2 identical over 9 bases. With 1 base clipped from V and 3 bases from J, the junction kept 10 bases outside the gene matches. This CDR3 region has 19 residues. The V gene's germline CDR1 is MNHEY and CDR2 SMNVEV (reference sequence). The CDR3 here is CASSLFFRGGANGANVLTF. CDR3 nucleotides: TGTGCCAGCAGTTTATTTTTTCGCGGGGGGGCTAATGGGGCCAACGTCCTGACTTTC.

V and J are TRBV19 and TRBJ1-2, with TRBD1 matching 9 bases. V shed 3 bases and J 2 bases; nucleotides not matched to a gene: 4. Germline V gene data show CDR1 as LNHDA and CDR2 as SQIVND (reference sequence). The CDR3 loop spans 15 amino acids. CDR3 nucleotide sequence: TGTGCCAGTAGTATGTCTACAGGGGGCAACTATGGCTACACCTTC. Amino acids: CASSMSTGGNYGYTF.

This clone showed up just a few times. The rearrangement links TRBV24-1 to TRBJ1-1; D possibly corresponds to TRBD1 (6 bases). Germline V gene data show CDR1 as KGHDR and CDR2 as SFDVKD. Trimming stripped 4 bases from V and 1 base from J, with 9 bases between. The CDR3 spans 14 residues. In nucleotides, the CDR3 is TGTGCCACCAGTGACAGGGGTCCGAACACTGAAGCTTTCTTT. Protein sequence: CATSDRGPNTEAFF.

The sample holds a few counts of this clone. The chain recombines TRBV3-1 (or the pseudogene TRBV3-2) with TRBJ1-1, with D unclear. The CDR3 loop spans 13 amino acids. Germline CDR1 is LGHDT and CDR2 is YNNKEL (reference sequence). Trimming took 5 bases from V and 0 from J, leaving 7 bases between them. The CDR3 loop is CASSYYMNTEAFF. The CDR3 nucleotides are TGTGCCAGCAGCTACTACATGAACACTGAAGCTTTCTTT.

J is TRBJ2-1 and V is TRBV4-2; 8 nucleotides match TRBD2. Looked up from germline, CDR1 is LGHNA and CDR2 is YNFKEQ. This CDR3 comprises 19 residues. J lost 2 bases, V lost 1 base, and 13 bases had no gene match. CDR3 DNA: TGTGCCAGCAGCCAAGTCGCGGCCGGGGAAGCGGGAGCCTACAATGAGCAGTTCTTC. It encodes CASSQVAAGEAGAYNEQFF.

V is TRBV7-9 and J is TRBJ2-3, with a weak D call TRBD1 (6 bases). This CDR3 is 15 amino acids long. Trimming removed 1 base from V and 6 bases from J, with 14 bases in between. The germline CDR1 and CDR2 sequences are SEHNR and FQNEAQ (reference sequence). The CDR3 loop is CASSLVRGFRDTQYF. The CDR3 nucleotides are TGTGCCAGCAGCTTAGTCAGGGGATTTCGCGATACGCAGTATTTT. The whole variable domain, filled in from reference TRBV7-9 and TRBJ2-3, reads DTGVSQNPRHKITKRGQNVTFRCDPISEHNRLYWYRQTLGQGPEFLTYFQNEAQLEKSRLLSDRFSAERPKGSFSTLEIQRTEQGDSAMYLCASSLVRGFRDTQYFGPGTRLTVL.

The chain joins TRBV19 to TRBJ2-1, with 8 bases identical to TRBD2. The CDR3 is 19 residues long. Germline V gives CDR1 LNHDA, CDR2 SQIVND (reference sequence). V shed 4 bases, J shed 0 bases, and the junction held 14 bases outside the gene matches. This CDR3 is CASSKRLAKKTGSYNEQFF. In DNA, the CDR3 is TGTGCCAGTAGTAAGAGACTAGCGAAAAAAACGGGCTCCTACAATGAGCAGTTCTTC.

This chain joins TRBV27 and TRBJ1-1; D perhaps matches TRBD1 (5 bases). Trimming took 8 bases from V and 0 from J, leaving 16 bases between them. The CDR3 runs 15 residues. From germline, CDR1 is MNHEY and CDR2 SMNVEV (reference sequence). The chain's CDR3 is CASRARGAVNTEAFF. CDR3 nucleotide sequence: TGTGCCAGCCGGGCTAGGGGCGCGGTGAACACTGAAGCTTTCTTT.

The rearrangement uses TRBV18 and TRBJ1-1, with D maybe TRBD1 (6 bases). Germline lookup yields CDR1 KGHSH and CDR2 LQKENI. The CDR3 totals 13 residues. Trimming pared 6 bases from V and 7 bases from J, leaving 15 bases between. The CDR3 protein is CASSLRGGGEAFF. In DNA, the CDR3 is TGTGCCAGCTCCCTTCGGGGGGGCGGTGAAGCTTTCTTT.

This sequence joins TRBV19 and TRBJ1-1; D unclear. Germline V gene sequence: CDR1 LNHDA, CDR2 SQIVND (reference sequence). The germline V and J ends were trimmed by 3 bases and 4 bases, with 18 bases remaining between them. CDR3 length: 16 amino acids. DNA for the CDR3: TGTGCCAGTAGTATGTCTCCGGGAGGGCGTAGCACTGAAGCTTTCTTT. Residues: CASSMSPGGRSTEAFF.

This clone has just one count. This chain uses TRBV9 with TRBJ1-6; perhaps TRBD1 as D (6 bases). The V end was cut by 0 bases, the J end by 5 bases, with 9 bases between. This CDR3 has 15 residues. Germline V lookup: CDR1 SGDLS, CDR2 YYNGEE. CDR3 in amino acids: CASSVVDRDNSPLHF. CDR3 coding DNA: TGTGCCAGCAGCGTAGTGGACAGAGATAATTCACCCCTCCACTTT.

The rearrangement uses TRBV29-1 and TRBJ2-1; unclear D gene. Between the trimmed V and J ends, which lost 8 bases and 9 bases, there was a span of 11 bases. The germline V gene has CDR1 SQVTM and CDR2 ANQGSEA. This CDR3 comprises 10 residues. The CDR3 spells CSYIAREQFF. CDR3 sequence (DNA): TGCAGCTACATCGCACGTGAGCAGTTCTTC.

The V and J genes are TRBV4-3 and TRBJ2-1, with D possibly being TRBD1 (7 bases). Germline CDR1 is LGHNA and CDR2 is YSLEER. CDR3 length: 16 amino acids. V dropped 3 bases and J dropped 0 bases, with 12 bases sitting between them. In nucleotides, the CDR3 is TGCGCCAGCAGCCACCAGGGGGGAAGCTCCTACAATGAGCAGTTCTTC. Amino acid sequence: CASSHQGGSSYNEQFF.

This clone showed up just once. This sequence joins TRBV27 and TRBJ1-1; D might be TRBD1 (6 bases). CDR3 size: 13 residues. Germline loops: CDR1 MNHEY, CDR2 SMNVEV (reference sequence). V was cut by 5 bases and J by 3 bases, with 10 bases left in between. The CDR3 is CASSPGQYTEAFF. The DNA of the CDR3 is TGTGCCAGCAGTCCAGGACAGTACACTGAAGCTTTCTTT.

This sequence joins TRBV5-1 and TRBJ1-2; the D is unclear. The germline gives CDR1 SGHRS, CDR2 YFSETQ. Trimming removed 2 bases at V and 2 bases at J, with 7 bases between. The CDR3 covers 13 residues. The CDR3 protein is CASSFDGNYGYTF. The CDR3 bases are TGCGCCAGCAGCTTCGACGGGAACTATGGCTACACCTTC.

This rearrangement joins TRBV2 to TRBJ2-7; 7 bases fit TRBD1. Unmatched junction bases numbered 8, after V lost 5 bases and J lost 4 bases. The germline gives CDR1 SNHLY, CDR2 FYNNEI. The CDR3 extends over 14 amino acids. The CDR3 bases are TGTGCCAGCAGTTTACAGGGGACGGCGTACGAGCAGTACTTC. Amino acids: CASSLQGTAYEQYF.

The rearrangement uses TRBV4-2 and TRBJ1-4, with 7 bases identical to TRBD1. From germline, CDR1 is LGHNA and CDR2 YNFKEQ. The V and J ends lost 1 base and 8 bases, in that order; junction bases with no gene match: 4. This CDR3 spans 14 amino acids. CDR3 sequence reads: CASSQGQGREKLFF. The CDR3 bases are TGTGCCAGCAGCCAAGGACAGGGAAGAGAAAAACTGTTTTTT.

This chain uses TRBV18 with TRBJ2-1, with 10 nucleotides matching TRBD2. CDR1 is KGHSH, CDR2 LQKENI, per germline. V shed 3 bases, J shed 7 bases, and the junction held 6 bases outside the gene matches. This CDR3 region has 15 residues. DNA of the CDR3: TGTGCCAGCTCACCTCTAGCGGGAGATCTAAATGAGCAGTTCTTC. Protein sequence: CASSPLAGDLNEQFF.

This sequence joins TRBV7-8 and TRBJ2-5; 12 nucleotides line up with TRBD2. CDR1 and CDR2 (germline): SGHVS, FQNEAQ. The trim removed 4 bases at V and 7 bases at J, leaving 10 bases unmatched. The CDR3 spans 16 residues. The CDR3 DNA follows: TGTGCCAGCAGCTACCAACTAGCGGGGGGTACGGGGACCCAGTACTTC. Encoded protein: CASSYQLAGGTGTQYF.

The V call is TRBV30, the J call TRBJ2-3, with no clear D. This CDR3 has 13 residues. V shed 0 bases and J shed 2 bases, with 6 bases lying between them. Germline CDR1 GTSNPN, CDR2 SVGIG (reference sequence). CDR3 loop: CAWSVRVTDTQYF. CDR3 in DNA: TGTGCCTGGAGTGTACGCGTCACAGATACGCAGTATTTT. Drawing the rest from reference TRBV30 and TRBJ2-3, the complete variable domain is SQTIHQWPATLVQPVGSPLSLECTVEGTSNPNLYWYRQAAGRGLQLLFYSVGIGQISSEVPQNLSASRPQDRQFILSSKKLLLSDSGFYLCAWSVRVTDTQYFGPGTRLTVL.

This chain links TRBV7-6 with TRBJ2-7; possible D gene TRBD2, 6 bases. The CDR3 runs to 14 residues. Trimming pared 0 bases from V and 3 bases from J, leaving 9 bases between. In germline, CDR1 is SGHVS, CDR2 FNYEAQ. The CDR3 sequence is CASSLAGGIYEQYF. CDR3 DNA sequence: TGTGCCAGCAGCTTAGCGGGAGGAATCTACGAGCAGTACTTC.

The J gene is TRBJ2-7, the V gene TRBV7-8; 12 bases align to TRBD1. The CDR3 has 15 amino acids. Germline assignment: CDR1 SGHVS and CDR2 FQNEAQ. The V and J ends lost 5 bases and 7 bases, in that order; junction bases with no gene match: 9. CDR3 nucleotide sequence: TGTGCCAGCAGCCCCCCGGGACAGGGGGCTGGTGAGCAGTACTTC. This sequence encodes CASSPPGQGAGEQYF.

CDR3 sequence: CASSLGRGLGPQHF. The DNA for the CDR3 is TGTGCCAGCAGCTTAGGACGGGGATTAGGGCCCCAGCATTTT. The V call is TRBV11-2, the J call TRBJ1-5; unclear D gene. The germline V gene has CDR1 SGHAT and CDR2 FQNNGV. This CDR3 is built from 14 residues. Between the trimmed V and J ends, which lost 1 base and 9 bases, there was a span of 13 bases.

The V gene is TRBV28, the J gene TRBJ1-1; no definite D call. Trimming took 8 bases from V and 0 from J, leaving 13 bases between them. The germline CDR1 and CDR2 sequences are MDHEN and SYDVKM. The CDR3 runs 14 residues. Written as DNA, the CDR3 is TGTGCCAGCGTTACAAGTTATATGAACACTGAAGCTTTCTTT. Protein: CASVTSYMNTEAFF.